Listed here are 28 T cell receptor beta chains from one sample, sequenced in a study of control samples from healthy donors and cancer patients. The repertoire was sequenced with immunoSEQ multiplex PCR; TCRdb's copy has only in-frame clones and lacks some. The sample lists about 53,000 clones; about 85% were seen once. The sample consisted of PBMCs. The receptors here all came from a man between 60 and 75 years old with head and neck cancer.

This chain connects TRBV4-2 to TRBJ2-6, with TRBD1 matching 10 bases. The CDR3 length is 21 residues. Germline V gene lookup returns CDR1 LGHNA and CDR2 YNFKEQ. The trim removed 0 bases at V and 6 bases at J, leaving 17 bases unmatched. CDR3 DNA: TGTGCCAGCAGCCAAGACTGGGCCGGGACAGGGGCCGAATATAAGGCCAACGTCCTGACTTTC. Protein product: CASSQDWAGTGAEYKANVLTF.

The V gene is TRBV29-1, the J gene TRBJ2-2; the D is unclear. There are 13 residues in the CDR3. Trimming pared 4 bases from V and 6 bases from J, leaving 12 bases between. Germline CDR1 is SQVTM and CDR2 is ANQGSEA. CDR3 in DNA: TGCAGCGTTGGCGCAACTGGGTCCGGGGAGCTGTTTTTT. Translated, it gives CSVGATGSGELFF.

The chain carries TRBV5-6 and TRBJ2-1; TRBD2 matches at 7 bases. J gave up 5 bases and V 3 bases, and 8 bases lay outside the gene matches. The CDR3 is 15 amino acids. The germline CDR1 and CDR2 sequences are SGHDT and YYEEEE. Here the CDR3 reads CASSWGPGGDNEQFF. The CDR3 DNA follows: TGTGCCAGCAGCTGGGGACCTGGGGGGGACAATGAGCAGTTCTTC.

J is TRBJ2-5 and V is TRBV10-2; D unclear. The germline CDR1 and CDR2 sequences are WSHSY and SAAADI. Deletions cut 3 bases from V and 5 bases from J, with 10 bases between. CDR3 length: 13 residues. CDR3 nucleotide sequence: TGCGCCAGCAGTGAAACCAGGTCGGAGACCCAGTACTTC. This codes for CASSETRSETQYF.

The chain combines TRBV6-2 or TRBV6-3 with TRBJ1-2; perhaps TRBD1 as D (6 bases). Germline V gene sequence: CDR1 MNHEY, CDR2 SVGEGT. The CDR3 loop spans 12 amino acids. The V end lost 5 bases, the J end lost 8 bases, and 12 bases lay between the germline ends. CDR3 sequence reads: CASSHTGLGYTF. The CDR3 nucleotides read TGTGCCAGCAGTCACACAGGGCTCGGCTACACCTTC.

The chain couples TRBV11-1 to TRBJ2-1; D perhaps matches TRBD2 (6 bases). Germline CDR1 SGHAT, CDR2 FQDESV (reference sequence). Deletions cut 3 bases from V and 4 bases from J, with 16 bases between. The CDR3 runs to 16 residues. The CDR3 here is CASSLGGSGTYNEQFF. The CDR3 nucleotides are TGTGCCAGCAGCTTGGGTGGTAGCGGAACTTACAATGAGCAGTTCTTC. Supplemented by reference TRBV11-1 and TRBJ2-1, the full variable domain reads EAEVAQSPRYKITEKSQAVAFWCDPISGHATLYWYRQILGQGPELLVQFQDESVVDDSQLPKDRFSAERLKGVDSTLKIQPAELGDSAMYLCASSLGGSGTYNEQFFGPGTRLTVL.

The genes are TRBV30 and TRBJ1-2; 8 nucleotides agree with TRBD1. This CDR3 region has 16 residues. The ends lost 3 bases at V and 5 bases at J; junction bases unmatched: 14. Per the germline V gene, CDR1 is GTSNPN and CDR2 is SVGIG (reference sequence). CDR3 region: CAWSAGGPGGNYGYTF. The CDR3 DNA is TGTGCCTGGAGCGCAGGGGGGCCAGGGGGCAATTATGGCTACACCTTC.

The chain joins TRBV10-1 to TRBJ2-3; TRBD2 is a possible D gene (5 bases). CDR3 length: 13 amino acids. Trimming shortened V by 3 bases and J by 3 bases, and 7 bases separated the two germline ends. Per germline, CDR1 WNHNN and CDR2 SYGVQD (reference sequence). The CDR3 sequence is CASSEGGTDTQYF. The CDR3 bases are TGCGCCAGCAGTGAAGGAGGAACAGATACGCAGTATTTT.

This chain joins TRBV5-1 and TRBJ2-3; possibly TRBD1 for D (6 bases). The CDR3 totals 14 residues. In germline, CDR1 is SGHRS, CDR2 YFSETQ. Between the trimmed V and J ends, which lost 3 bases and 2 bases, there was a span of 10 bases. The CDR3 region has the DNA TGCGCCAGCAGCTCGGGACAAACCACAGATACGCAGTATTTT. Its translation is CASSSGQTTDTQYF.

V gene TRBV5-1 combines with J gene TRBJ2-1; a possible D gene is TRBD2 (5 bases). This CDR3 has 13 residues. The V gene lost 0 bases and the J gene lost 10 bases, with 11 bases spanning the gap. Germline V gives CDR1 SGHRS, CDR2 YFSETQ. The CDR3 protein is CASSLASQREQFF. The CDR3 DNA sequence: TGCGCCAGCAGCTTGGCAAGCCAGCGGGAGCAGTTCTTC.

The chain employs TRBV19 and TRBJ1-5; D is unresolved. Germline V gives CDR1 LNHDA, CDR2 SQIVND (reference sequence). V lost 3 bases to trimming and J lost 3 bases, with 15 bases between them. This CDR3 is 16 amino acids long. The CDR3 spells CASSISEGSFNQPQHF. CDR3 DNA: TGTGCCAGTAGTATTTCGGAGGGCTCTTTCAATCAGCCCCAGCATTTT. Together with reference TRBV19 and TRBJ1-5, the CDR3 gives the full variable domain: DGGITQSPKYLFRKEGQNVTLSCEQNLNHDAMYWYRQDPGQGLRLIYYSQIVNDFQKGDIAEGYSVSREKKESFPLTVTSAQKNPTAFYLCASSISEGSFNQPQHFGDGTRLSIL.

The rearrangement joins TRBV3-1 (or the pseudogene TRBV3-2) to TRBJ2-5; 10 bases match TRBD2. V dropped 0 bases and J dropped 4; count of bases not matched to a gene: 5. This CDR3 has 16 amino acids. CDR1 is LGHDT and CDR2 is YNNKEL in the germline V gene (reference sequence). CDR3 nucleotides: TGTGCCAGCAGCCAAGATATAGCGGGAGGAGGAGAGACCCAGTACTTC. Protein sequence: CASSQDIAGGGETQYF.

This chain connects TRBV7-2 to TRBJ1-5, with 9 bases matching TRBD1. The V gene's germline CDR1 is SGHTA and CDR2 FQGNSA. V dropped 5 bases and J dropped 3; count of bases not matched to a gene: 5. The CDR3 has 15 amino acids. CDR3 sequence (DNA): TGTGCCAGCAGCGAACAGGGGGCAGACAATCAGCCCCAGCATTTT. It yields the protein CASSEQGADNQPQHF. Full variable domain (missing parts from reference TRBV7-2 and TRBJ1-5): GAGVSQSPSNKVTEKGKDVELRCDPISGHTALYWYRQSLGQGLEFLIYFQGNSAPDKSGLPSDRFSAERTGGSVSTLTIQRTQQEDSAVYLCASSEQGADNQPQHFGDGTRLSIL.

The chain carries TRBV28 and TRBJ1-6; D gene uncertain. The V end lost 4 bases, the J end lost 12 bases, and 13 bases lay between the germline ends. The germline V gene encodes CDR1 MDHEN and CDR2 SYDVKM. The CDR3 length is 13 residues. The CDR3 sequence: CASSSNKAGPLHF. CDR3 nucleotide sequence: TGTGCCAGCAGTTCAAACAAGGCCGGACCCCTCCACTTT.

This clone showed up just a few times. V usage is TRBV5-4 and J usage is TRBJ2-7; perhaps TRBD1 as D (5 bases). Germline V gives CDR1 SGHNT, CDR2 YYREEE (reference sequence). The V end was cut by 2 bases, the J end by 0 bases, with 12 bases between. The CDR3 is 15 amino acids. CDR3 nucleotides: TGTGCCAGCAGCTTCTTAGACAGAAGCTCCTACGAGCAGTACTTC. Translation gives CASSFLDRSSYEQYF.

Written as DNA, the CDR3 is TGTGCCAGCAGCCCCGGAGGGGGCAGTATGACCTACGAGCAGTACTTC. This codes for CASSPGGGSMTYEQYF. The chain carries TRBV2 and TRBJ2-7; D may be TRBD1 (7 bases). Trimming removed 6 bases at V and 2 bases at J, with 20 bases between. CDR1 is SNHLY, CDR2 FYNNEI, per germline. CDR3 size: 16 residues.

This clone was observed a single time. The chain combines TRBV7-2 with TRBJ1-1; D is unresolved. CDR1 SGHTA and CDR2 FQGNSA come from the germline V gene. V shed 3 bases and J shed 7 bases, with 3 bases lying between them. This CDR3 contains 10 residues. CDR3 residues: CASSFREAFF. The CDR3 nucleotides are TGTGCCAGCAGCTTCCGTGAAGCTTTCTTT.

J is TRBJ1-1 and V is TRBV28, with TRBD1 as a possible D gene (5 bases). The V end was cut by 1 base, the J end by 5 bases, with 11 bases between. Germline V gives CDR1 MDHEN, CDR2 SYDVKM. This CDR3 comprises 14 residues. In nucleotides, the CDR3 is TGTGCCAGCAGTTTATTGGCAGGGAGGACTGAAGCTTTCTTT. Its protein is CASSLLAGRTEAFF.

In nucleotides, the CDR3 is TGTGCCAGCAGCTCAGGGACAGGGGGAGTGGAGACCCAGTACTTC. This encodes CASSSGTGGVETQYF. The chain uses TRBV11-2 and TRBJ2-5, with 11 nucleotides matching TRBD1. V was clipped by 4 bases and J by 5 bases; unmatched bases: 6. The CDR3 has 15 amino acids. Germline V lookup: CDR1 SGHAT, CDR2 FQNNGV.

This rearrangement joins TRBV7-9 to TRBJ2-6; D is perhaps TRBD1 or TRBD2 (6 bases each). The CDR3 has 18 amino acids. V lost 5 bases and J 4 bases, leaving 21 bases between the germline ends. In germline, CDR1 is SEHNR, CDR2 FQNEAQ (reference sequence). For the CDR3, the DNA is TGTGCCAGCAGCCGGAAACAGGGAGGAAGGTCAGGGGCCAACGTCCTGACTTTC. Protein sequence: CASSRKQGGRSGANVLTF.

The gene calls are TRBV4-1 and TRBJ2-2; D may be TRBD1 (6 bases). Between the trimmed V and J ends, which lost 6 bases and 1 base, there was a span of 9 bases. This CDR3 spans 14 amino acids. The V gene's germline CDR1 is MGHRA and CDR2 YSYEKL. This CDR3 reads CASRRTVNTGELFF. As DNA, the CDR3 is TGCGCCAGCAGGAGGACAGTGAACACCGGGGAGCTGTTTTTT.

This clone is deemed medium-sized (0.01 to 0.1%). The V and J genes are TRBV7-3 and TRBJ1-2; 12 bases match TRBD1. Germline V gene sequence: CDR1 SGHTA, CDR2 FQGTGA. The CDR3 is made up of 14 amino acids. Trimming at V came to 3 bases and at J to 7 bases, leaving 3 bases not matched to a gene. CDR3 sequence reads: CASSFGTGGGGYTF. CDR3 bases: TGTGCCAGCAGCTTCGGGACAGGGGGCGGTGGCTACACCTTC.

The V gene is TRBV2, the J gene TRBJ2-7; 7 bases map to TRBD1. The CDR3 runs 13 residues. The V gene's germline CDR1 is SNHLY and CDR2 FYNNEI. The V and J ends lost 7 bases and 0 bases, in that order; junction bases with no gene match: 3. As DNA, the CDR3 is TGTGCCAGCATTGACAGGGCCTCCTACGAGCAGTACTTC. As protein: CASIDRASYEQYF. Variable domain in full (rest from reference TRBV2 and TRBJ2-7): EPEVTQTPSHQVTQMGQEVILRCVPISNHLYFYWYRQILGQKVEFLVSFYNNEISEKSEIFDDQFSVERPDGSNFTLKIRSTKLEDSAMYFCASIDRASYEQYFGPGTRLTVT.

The chain links TRBV7-3 to TRBJ2-2, with D perhaps TRBD2 (5 bases). Per the germline V gene, CDR1 is SGHTA and CDR2 is FQGTGA. There are 13 residues in the CDR3. The V and J ends lost 5 bases and 6 bases respectively, with 10 bases between them. The CDR3 loop is CASSPSSSGELFF. CDR3 DNA: TGTGCCAGCAGCCCTAGCTCCTCCGGGGAGCTGTTTTTT. The entire variable domain, with the rest obtained from reference TRBV7-3 and TRBJ2-2, is as follows: GAGVSQTPSNKVTEKGKYVELRCDPISGHTALYWYRQSLGQGPEFLIYFQGTGAADDSGLPNDRFFAVRPEGSVSTLKIQRTERGDSAVYLCASSPSSSGELFFGEGSRLTVL.

The chain uses TRBV4-3 and TRBJ1-5, with 7 nucleotides matching TRBD1. Germline assignment: CDR1 LGHNA and CDR2 YSLEER. V dropped 3 bases and J dropped 1; count of bases not matched to a gene: 3. The CDR3 loop spans 15 amino acids. The CDR3 reads CASSHQTGSNQPQHF. In nucleotides, the CDR3 is TGCGCCAGCAGCCACCAGACAGGGAGCAATCAGCCCCAGCATTTT.

This clone was seen a handful of times. The V gene is TRBV7-9, the J gene TRBJ2-2; the D is unclear. Germline assignment: CDR1 SEHNR and CDR2 FQNEAQ (reference sequence). The CDR3 is made up of 14 amino acids. V was pared by 1 base and J by 4 bases, with 7 bases between. This chain's CDR3 is CASSLVGSTGELFF. DNA of the CDR3: TGTGCCAGCAGCTTAGTAGGGTCCACCGGGGAGCTGTTTTTT. The full variable domain, rest sourced from reference TRBV7-9 and TRBJ2-2, is DTGVSQNPRHKITKRGQNVTFRCDPISEHNRLYWYRQTLGQGPEFLTYFQNEAQLEKSRLLSDRFSAERPKGSFSTLEIQRTEQGDSAMYLCASSLVGSTGELFFGEGSRLTVL.

The chain has TRBV9 and TRBJ2-2; the D call may be TRBD1 or TRBD2 (6 bases each). CDR3 size: 14 residues. From germline, CDR1 is SGDLS and CDR2 YYNGEE. V lost 4 bases to trimming and J lost 3 bases, with 10 bases between them. DNA of the CDR3: TGTGCCAGCAGCCCGGGGGCCTACACCGGGGAGCTGTTTTTT. This codes for CASSPGAYTGELFF.

This clone was counted between two and nine times. This chain connects TRBV2 to TRBJ2-7; D is perhaps TRBD2 (6 bases). This CDR3 has 15 amino acids. Trimming stripped 1 base from V and 6 bases from J, with 16 bases between. The germline V gene has CDR1 SNHLY and CDR2 FYNNEI. The CDR3 nucleotides are TGTGCCAGCAGTGAAGTTCGTCCGGTGGGGGGCGAGCAGTACTTC. It codes for CASSEVRPVGGEQYF. The full variable domain, with the rest looked up from reference TRBV2 and TRBJ2-7, is EPEVTQTPSHQVTQMGQEVILRCVPISNHLYFYWYRQILGQKVEFLVSFYNNEISEKSEIFDDQFSVERPDGSNFTLKIRSTKLEDSAMYFCASSEVRPVGGEQYFGPGTRLTVT.